This record covers a single T cell receptor (beta chain). Its target antigen remains unknown. No base quality values were provided; no much bigger clone lies one nucleotide off. The junction carries 13 bases between V and J, which are trimmed by 3 bases and 2 bases respectively. CDR1 and CDR2 (MNHEY, SMNVEV) derive from the germline V gene (reference sequence). Reading from cysteine to phenylalanine, the CDR3 counts 15 amino acids. Kept here is only the CDR3 DNA, which spans 45 bases and is read in frame from base 1. This specimen comes from a study of T cell changes during pregnancy in multiple sclerosis (dated by TCRdb to between 2018 and 2021). About the investigation overall: In women with multiple sclerosis, the researchers looked at how the T cell repertoire shifted as pregnancy progressed.

Library preparation used the immunoSEQ multiplex PCR assay. TCRdb carries this immuneACCESS record with in-frame sequences only. Its versions omit some clonotypes, under half of them owing to an unresolved V gene in the studies checked, with the rest unexplained. A total of 50,000 to 65,000 clones appear in this sample, about 92% of them only once. 2.5% to 3.5% of the sample is taken by the ten largest. This chain is built from TRBV27 and TRBJ1-2, with a tentative D gene TRBD1 over 5 matching bases. Material: CD8+ T cells from peripheral blood mononuclear cells, obtained before pregnancy. The TCR comes from a female donor with multiple sclerosis, enrolled in a pregnancy study. The sequence in DNA is TGTGCCAGCAGTTTTGAAGGGCAGGGAAACTATGGCTACACCTTC. Protein translation: CASSFEGQGNYGYTF.